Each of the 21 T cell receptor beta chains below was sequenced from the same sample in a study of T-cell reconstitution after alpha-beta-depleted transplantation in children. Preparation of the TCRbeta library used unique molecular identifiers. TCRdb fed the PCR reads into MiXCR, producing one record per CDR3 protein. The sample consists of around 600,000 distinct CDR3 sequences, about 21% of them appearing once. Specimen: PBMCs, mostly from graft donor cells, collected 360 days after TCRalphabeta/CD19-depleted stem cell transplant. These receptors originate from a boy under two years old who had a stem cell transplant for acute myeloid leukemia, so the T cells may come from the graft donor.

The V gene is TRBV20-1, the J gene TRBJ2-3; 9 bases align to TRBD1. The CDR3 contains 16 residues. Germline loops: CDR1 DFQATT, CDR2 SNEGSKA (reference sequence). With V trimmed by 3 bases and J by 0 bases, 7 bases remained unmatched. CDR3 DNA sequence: TGCAGTGCTAGCGGGACAGGGTGGACTAGCACAGATACGCAGTATTTT. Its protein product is CSASGTGWTSTDTQYF.

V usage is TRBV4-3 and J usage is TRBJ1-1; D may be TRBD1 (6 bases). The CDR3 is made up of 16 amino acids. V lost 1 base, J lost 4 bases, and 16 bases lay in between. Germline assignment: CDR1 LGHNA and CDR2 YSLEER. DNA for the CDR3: TGCGCCAGCAGCCAAGGGCCCAGGGGACGGAGCACTGAAGCTTTCTTT. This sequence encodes CASSQGPRGRSTEAFF.

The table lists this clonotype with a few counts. CDR3 amino acids: CASSLYPRFSGTSGTDTQYF. The CDR3 coding sequence is TGTGCCAGCAGCTTATACCCACGCTTTTCCGGGACTAGCGGGACAGATACGCAGTATTTT. The chain is built from TRBV7-7 and TRBJ2-3, with 12 bases that match TRBD2. Trimming at V came to 2 bases and at J to 3 bases, leaving 15 bases not matched to a gene. Germline V lookup: CDR1 SSHAT, CDR2 FNYEAQ (reference sequence). The CDR3 spans 20 residues.

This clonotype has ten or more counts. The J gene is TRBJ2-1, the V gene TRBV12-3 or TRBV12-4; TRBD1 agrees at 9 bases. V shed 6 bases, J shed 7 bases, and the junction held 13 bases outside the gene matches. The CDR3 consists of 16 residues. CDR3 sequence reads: CASSTPGQGVVNEQFF. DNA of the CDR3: TGTGCCAGCAGCACCCCGGGACAGGGAGTCGTGAATGAGCAGTTCTTC.

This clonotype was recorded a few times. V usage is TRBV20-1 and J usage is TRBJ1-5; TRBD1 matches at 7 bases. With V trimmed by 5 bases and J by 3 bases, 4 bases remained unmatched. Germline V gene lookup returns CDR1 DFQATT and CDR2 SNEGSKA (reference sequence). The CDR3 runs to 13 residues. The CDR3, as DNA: TGCAGTGCTCCCGACAGGGACAATCAGCCCCAGCATTTT. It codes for CSAPDRDNQPQHF.

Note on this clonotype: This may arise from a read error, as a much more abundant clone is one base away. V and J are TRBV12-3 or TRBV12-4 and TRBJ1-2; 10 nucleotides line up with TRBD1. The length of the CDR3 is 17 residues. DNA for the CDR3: TGTGCCGGCAGCCCAGACGGGACAGGGGCCGTTAACTATGGCTACACCTTC. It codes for CAGSPDGTGAVNYGYTF.

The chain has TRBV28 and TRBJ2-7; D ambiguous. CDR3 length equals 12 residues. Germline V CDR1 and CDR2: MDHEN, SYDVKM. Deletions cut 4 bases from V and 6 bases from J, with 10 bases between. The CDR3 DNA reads TGTGCCAGCAGTTCATCCACGTCCGAGCAGTACGTC. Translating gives CASSSSTSEQYV.

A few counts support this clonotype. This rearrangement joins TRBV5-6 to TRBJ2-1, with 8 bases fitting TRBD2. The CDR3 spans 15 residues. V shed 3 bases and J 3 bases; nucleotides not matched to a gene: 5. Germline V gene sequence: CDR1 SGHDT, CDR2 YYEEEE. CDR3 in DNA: TGTGCCAGCAGCTCTCGGGGGGGCCACTACAATGAGCAGTTCTTC. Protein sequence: CASSSRGGHYNEQFF.

Written as DNA, the CDR3 is TGCAGTGCTAGACTGGAAAACAGGGACTACACTGAAGCTTTCTTT. It encodes CSARLENRDYTEAFF. The chain couples TRBV20-1 to TRBJ1-1, with D maybe TRBD1 (6 bases). The germline gives CDR1 DFQATT, CDR2 SNEGSKA (reference sequence). The V gene lost 2 bases and the J gene lost 3 bases, with 16 bases spanning the gap. The CDR3 runs 15 residues.

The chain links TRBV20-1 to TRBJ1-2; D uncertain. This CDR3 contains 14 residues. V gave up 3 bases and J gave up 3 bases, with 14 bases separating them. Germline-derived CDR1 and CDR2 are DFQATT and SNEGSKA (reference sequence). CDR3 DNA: TGCAGTGCTAGGAGGCTTCAACTTTACTATGGCTACACCTTC. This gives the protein CSARRLQLYYGYTF.

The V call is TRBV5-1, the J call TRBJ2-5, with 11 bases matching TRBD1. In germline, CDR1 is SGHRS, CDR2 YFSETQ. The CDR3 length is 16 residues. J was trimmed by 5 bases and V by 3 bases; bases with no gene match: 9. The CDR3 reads CASSSAPDRGLETQYF. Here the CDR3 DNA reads TGCGCCAGCAGCTCTGCACCGGACAGGGGGCTTGAGACCCAGTACTTC.

The CDR3 region has the DNA TGTGCCAGCAGTCCCTCCTGGACGGGCGGCAGAGAGCAGTTCTTC. It translates to CASSPSWTGGREQFF. The chain carries TRBV25-1 and TRBJ2-1; D is ambiguous. This CDR3 is 15 amino acids long. Per germline, CDR1 MGHDK and CDR2 SYGVNS. V lost 5 bases to trimming and J lost 10 bases, with 21 bases between them.

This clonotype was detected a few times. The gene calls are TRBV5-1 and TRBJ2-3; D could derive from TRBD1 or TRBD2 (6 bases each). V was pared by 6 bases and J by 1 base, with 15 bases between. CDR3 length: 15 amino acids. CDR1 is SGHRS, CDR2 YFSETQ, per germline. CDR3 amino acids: CASKGGTLRTDTQYF. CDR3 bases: TGCGCCAGCAAGGGGGGAACCCTCCGCACAGATACGCAGTATTTT.

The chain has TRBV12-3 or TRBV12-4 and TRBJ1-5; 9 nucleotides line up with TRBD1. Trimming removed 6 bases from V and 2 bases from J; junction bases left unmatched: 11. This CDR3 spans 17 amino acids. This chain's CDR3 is CASSRPGTGNGNQPQHF. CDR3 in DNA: TGTGCCAGCAGCCGTCCCGGGACAGGGAACGGCAATCAGCCCCAGCATTTT.

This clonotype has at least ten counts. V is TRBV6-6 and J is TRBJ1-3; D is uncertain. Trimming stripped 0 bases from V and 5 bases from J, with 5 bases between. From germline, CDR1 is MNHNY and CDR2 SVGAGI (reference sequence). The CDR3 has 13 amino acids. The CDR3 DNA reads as TGTGCCAGCAGTTACTCCTTGCGAAACACCATATATTTT. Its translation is CASSYSLRNTIYF.

The CDR3: CASTTGGGASEQFF. CDR3 DNA: TGTGCCAGCACCACGGGCGGGGGGGCCAGTGAGCAGTTCTTC. The V call is TRBV6-1, the J call TRBJ2-1, with 9 bases matching TRBD2. From germline, CDR1 is MNHNS and CDR2 SASEGT. J lost 9 bases, V lost 7 bases, and 10 bases had no gene match. This CDR3 region has 14 residues.

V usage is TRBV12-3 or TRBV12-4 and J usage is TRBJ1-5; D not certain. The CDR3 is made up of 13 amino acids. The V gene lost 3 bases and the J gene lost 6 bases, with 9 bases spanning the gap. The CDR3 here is CASSFQVSQPQHF. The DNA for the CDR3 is TGTGCCAGCAGTTTCCAGGTCAGTCAGCCCCAGCATTTT.

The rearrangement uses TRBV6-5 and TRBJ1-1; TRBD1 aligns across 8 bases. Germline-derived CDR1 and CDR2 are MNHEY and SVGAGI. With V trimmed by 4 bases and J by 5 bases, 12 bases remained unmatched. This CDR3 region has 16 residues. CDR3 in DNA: TGTGCCAGCAGTTCCCTACAGGGGGGACCGTATACTGAAGCTTTCTTT. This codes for CASSSLQGGPYTEAFF.

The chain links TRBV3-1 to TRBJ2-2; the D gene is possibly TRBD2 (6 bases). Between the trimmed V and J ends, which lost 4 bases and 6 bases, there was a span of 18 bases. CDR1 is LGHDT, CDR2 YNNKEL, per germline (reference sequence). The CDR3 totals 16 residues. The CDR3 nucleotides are TGTGCCAGCAGCCCGCGGGTCGGGAGCCTGCCCGGGGAGCTGTTTTTT. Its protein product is CASSPRVGSLPGELFF.

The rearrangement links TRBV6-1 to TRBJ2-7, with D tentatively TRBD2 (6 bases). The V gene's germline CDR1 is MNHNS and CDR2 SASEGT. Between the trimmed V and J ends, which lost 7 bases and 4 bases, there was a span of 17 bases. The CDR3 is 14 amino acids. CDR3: CASTLGHGGYEQYV. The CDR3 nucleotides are TGTGCCAGCACCCTGGGGCACGGGGGTTACGAGCAGTACGTC.

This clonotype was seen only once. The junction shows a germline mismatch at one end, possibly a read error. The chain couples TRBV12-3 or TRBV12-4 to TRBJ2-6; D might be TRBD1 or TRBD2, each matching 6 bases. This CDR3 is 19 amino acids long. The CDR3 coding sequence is TGTGCCCGCAGTCCACCTGCGGGGACACGAAGCTCTGGGGCCAACGTCCTGACTTTC. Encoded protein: CARSPPAGTRSSGANVLTF.